A single sample is the source of the 15 T cell receptor beta chains below, sequenced in a study of shared clonotypes between healthy human individuals. Using immunoSEQ multiplex PCR, the repertoire was profiled, and TCRdb retains in-frame clones only, with some absent. This sample has about 2 million clones, with about 95% found just once. Naive CD8 cells, CD45RO-negative and positively selected for CCR7, excluded terminally differentiated effector memory CD45RA+ cells. Sequencing was carried out using naive CD8+ T cells sorted from blood. Receptors were obtained from a man between 18 and 35 years old in good health.

The gene calls are TRBV7-2 and TRBJ2-5; 14 bases match TRBD2. Germline CDR1 is SGHTA and CDR2 is FQGNSA. The CDR3 is 18 residues long. The V and J ends lost 5 bases and 5 bases, in that order; junction bases with no gene match: 13. In nucleotides, the CDR3 is TGTGCCAGCAGCCGGGGACTAGCGGGGGAGTTCGGATGGGAGACCCAGTACTTC. Translated: CASSRGLAGEFGWETQYF.

J is TRBJ2-3 and V is TRBV6-6; D is ambiguous. Per germline, CDR1 MNHNY and CDR2 SVGAGI (reference sequence). Between the trimmed V and J ends, which lost 7 bases and 5 bases, there was a span of 10 bases. CDR3 length: 12 residues. The CDR3 loop is CASTDRLDTQYF. CDR3 bases: TGTGCCAGCACCGACCGACTAGATACGCAGTATTTT.

V usage is TRBV7-2 and J usage is TRBJ2-3; D is undetermined. CDR1 and CDR2 (germline): SGHTA, FQGNSA. The CDR3 totals 13 residues. The V and J ends lost 6 bases and 3 bases respectively, with 10 bases between them. The CDR3 sequence: CASRHLGTDTQYF. The CDR3 DNA is TGTGCCAGCAGGCATCTTGGTACAGATACGCAGTATTTT.

This clone was counted once. V gene TRBV7-9 combines with J gene TRBJ1-1; a possible D gene is TRBD1 (5 bases). CDR1 and CDR2 (germline): SEHNR, FQNEAQ (reference sequence). The CDR3 length is 14 residues. Trimming removed 11 bases from V and 0 bases from J, with 16 bases in between. This CDR3 reads CAVPEGRLNTEAFF. CDR3 bases: TGTGCCGTACCTGAGGGGCGGTTGAACACTGAAGCTTTCTTT.

The chain links TRBV25-1 to TRBJ1-1, with 7 bases fitting TRBD1. V lost 3 bases and J lost 4; bases outside the gene matches: 11. CDR3 length: 16 amino acids. Germline assignment: CDR1 MGHDK and CDR2 SYGVNS. CDR3 in DNA: TGTGCCAGCAGTGATCAGACCGACAGGGCGGGCACTGAAGCTTTCTTT. Translated, it gives CASSDQTDRAGTEAFF.

This clone was recorded once. The V call is TRBV5-4, the J call TRBJ2-5, with D perhaps matching TRBD2 (6 bases). Trimming pared 1 base from V and 0 bases from J, leaving 13 bases between. CDR1 is SGHNT, CDR2 YYREEE, per germline (reference sequence). The length of the CDR3 is 16 residues. The DNA for the CDR3 is TGTGCCAGCAGCTTGTTAGGGACTCCGTACCAAGAGACCCAGTACTTC. Its translation is CASSLLGTPYQETQYF.

The chain combines TRBV7-9 with TRBJ2-2, with 8 bases aligning to TRBD2. This CDR3 region has 16 residues. V gave up 5 bases and J gave up 6 bases; unmatched junction bases: 11. CDR1 and CDR2 (germline): SEHNR, FQNEAQ (reference sequence). The CDR3 DNA sequence: TGTGCCAGCAGCCCAGAGGCGGGGGGTATCTCCGGGGAGCTGTTTTTT. This translates into CASSPEAGGISGELFF.

The chain carries TRBV28 and TRBJ1-2; no firm D call. From germline, CDR1 is MDHEN and CDR2 SYDVKM. The CDR3 sequence is 14 residues long. Trimming took 3 bases from V and 2 from J, leaving 10 bases between them. The CDR3 here is CASSFLTGNYGYTF. DNA for the CDR3: TGTGCCAGCAGTTTCTTGACGGGAAACTATGGCTACACCTTC.

Points on this clone: Within the sample, other DNA sequences also encode this same CDR3. This sequence joins TRBV9 and TRBJ2-7, with D unclear. The CDR3 is 13 residues long. Germline lookup yields CDR1 SGDLS and CDR2 YYNGEE. V lost 2 bases and J 2 bases, leaving 8 bases between the germline ends. CDR3 sequence: CASSVGPAYEQYF. CDR3 DNA sequence: TGTGCCAGCAGCGTTGGACCAGCCTACGAGCAGTACTTC.

The chain is built from TRBV27 and TRBJ2-3; D unclear. The CDR3 runs to 14 residues. Germline V gene lookup returns CDR1 MNHEY and CDR2 SMNVEV (reference sequence). V gave up 3 bases and J gave up 0 bases, with 7 bases separating them. Written as DNA, the CDR3 is TGTGCCAGCAGTTTGTTATGGAGCACAGATACGCAGTATTTT. It translates to CASSLLWSTDTQYF.

With regard to this clone: Distinct nucleotide sequences in the sample also encode this CDR3. This chain links TRBV11-2 with TRBJ2-7, with 9 bases that match TRBD1. The germline V gene has CDR1 SGHAT and CDR2 FQNNGV. The CDR3 consists of 15 residues. V trimming: 0 bases; J trimming: 3 bases; junction bases outside the gene matches: 3. In DNA form, the CDR3 reads TGTGCCAGCAGCTTAGAGACAGGGGGGTTCTACGAGCAGTACTTC. Its translation: CASSLETGGFYEQYF.

The chain combines TRBV25-1 with TRBJ2-7; D perhaps matches TRBD2 (5 bases). This CDR3 spans 14 amino acids. Per the germline V gene, CDR1 is MGHDK and CDR2 is SYGVNS. The ends were cut back, 2 bases at V and 0 bases at J, with 8 bases in the middle. CDR3 nucleotide sequence: TGTGCCAGCAGTGAAACGGGATTCTCCTACGAGCAGTACTTC. Its protein is CASSETGFSYEQYF.

The chain couples TRBV6-7 to TRBJ1-1; no reliable D call. TRBV6-7 is an ORF, and what it does is uncertain. The CDR3 is 14 residues long. Trimming shortened V by 10 bases and J by 2 bases, and 17 bases separated the two germline ends. CDR3 loop: CAIRVRGPNTEAFF. The CDR3 nucleotides are TGTGCCATCAGAGTCAGAGGCCCCAACACTGAAGCTTTCTTT.

The rearrangement links TRBV6-6 to TRBJ2-7, with 11 bases fitting TRBD2. The CDR3 has 15 residues. Germline V gene data show CDR1 as MNHNY and CDR2 as SVGAGI (reference sequence). V lost 7 bases to trimming and J lost 6 bases; unmatched junction nucleotides: 11. This CDR3 is CASNELAGVSGEQYF. CDR3 DNA sequence: TGTGCCAGCAATGAACTAGCGGGAGTATCTGGCGAGCAGTACTTC.

The rearrangement joins TRBV9 to TRBJ2-1; the match to TRBD1 covers 7 bases. Germline V gives CDR1 SGDLS, CDR2 YYNGEE. The CDR3 length is 14 residues. The ends lost 4 bases at V and 4 bases at J; junction bases unmatched: 5. CDR3 sequence (DNA): TGTGCCAGCAGCCATAGGACAGGATACAATGAGCAGTTCTTC. Amino acid sequence: CASSHRTGYNEQFF.